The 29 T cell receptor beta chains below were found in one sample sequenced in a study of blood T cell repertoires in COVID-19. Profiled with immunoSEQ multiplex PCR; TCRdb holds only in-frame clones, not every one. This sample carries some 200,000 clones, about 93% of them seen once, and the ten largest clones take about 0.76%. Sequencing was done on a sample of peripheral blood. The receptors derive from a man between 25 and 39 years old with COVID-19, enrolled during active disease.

The CDR3 loop reads CASSQDRTSVFYEQYF. CDR3 nucleotides: TGCGCCAGCAGCCAAGATCGCACTAGCGTGTTCTACGAGCAGTACTTC. The genes are TRBV4-1 and TRBJ2-7; 7 nucleotides align to TRBD2. CDR3 length: 16 residues. Trimming cost V 0 bases and J 3 bases; bases outside gene matches: 8. CDR1 MGHRA and CDR2 YSYEKL come from the germline V gene.

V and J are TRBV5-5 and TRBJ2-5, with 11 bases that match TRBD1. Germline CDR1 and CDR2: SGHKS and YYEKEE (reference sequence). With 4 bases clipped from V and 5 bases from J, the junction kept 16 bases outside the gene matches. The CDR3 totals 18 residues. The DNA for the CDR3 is TGTGCCAGCAGCCTTGCGCCGGGACAGGGGGGCGGTCGGGAGACCCAGTACTTC. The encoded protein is CASSLAPGQGGGRETQYF.

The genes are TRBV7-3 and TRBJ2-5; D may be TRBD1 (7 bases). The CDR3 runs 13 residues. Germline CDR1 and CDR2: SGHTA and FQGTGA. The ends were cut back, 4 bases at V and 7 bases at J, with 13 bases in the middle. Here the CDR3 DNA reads TGTGCCAGCAGCTCACGACAGGGAGGGACCCAGTACTTC. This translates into CASSSRQGGTQYF.

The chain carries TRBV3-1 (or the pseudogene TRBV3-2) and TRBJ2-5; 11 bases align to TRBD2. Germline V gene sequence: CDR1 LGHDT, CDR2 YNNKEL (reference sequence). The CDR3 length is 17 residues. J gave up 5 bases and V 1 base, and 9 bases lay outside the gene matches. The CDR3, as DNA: TGTGCCAGCAGCCAAGGTGGGCTAGCGGGGGGTTGGGAGACCCAGTACTTC. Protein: CASSQGGLAGGWETQYF.

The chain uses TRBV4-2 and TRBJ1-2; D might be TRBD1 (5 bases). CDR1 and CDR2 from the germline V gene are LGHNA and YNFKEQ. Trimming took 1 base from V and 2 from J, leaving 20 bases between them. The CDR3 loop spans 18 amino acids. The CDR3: CASSQGGVVRIRNYGYTF. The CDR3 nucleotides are TGTGCCAGCAGCCAAGGGGGGGTGGTTCGTATTCGGAACTATGGCTACACCTTC.

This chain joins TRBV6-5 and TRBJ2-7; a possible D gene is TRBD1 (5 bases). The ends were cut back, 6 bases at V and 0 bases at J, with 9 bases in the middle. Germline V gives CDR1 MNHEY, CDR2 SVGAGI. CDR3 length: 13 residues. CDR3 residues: CASRRGGSYEQYF. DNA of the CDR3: TGTGCCAGCAGAAGGGGCGGCTCCTACGAGCAGTACTTC.

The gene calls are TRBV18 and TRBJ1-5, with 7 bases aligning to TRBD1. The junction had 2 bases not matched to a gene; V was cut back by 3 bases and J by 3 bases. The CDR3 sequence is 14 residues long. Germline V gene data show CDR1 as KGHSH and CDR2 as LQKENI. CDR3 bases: TGTGCCAGCTCACCGGGACAGTTCAATCAGCCCCAGCATTTT. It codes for CASSPGQFNQPQHF.

The CDR3 reads CASKRQGGGNTEAFF. The CDR3 nucleotides read TGTGCCAGCAAACGACAGGGCGGTGGGAACACTGAAGCTTTCTTT. V usage is TRBV6-5 and J usage is TRBJ1-1; TRBD1 matches at 7 bases. The CDR3 covers 15 residues. Trimming cost V 7 bases and J 1 base; bases outside gene matches: 9. The germline V gene encodes CDR1 MNHEY and CDR2 SVGAGI.

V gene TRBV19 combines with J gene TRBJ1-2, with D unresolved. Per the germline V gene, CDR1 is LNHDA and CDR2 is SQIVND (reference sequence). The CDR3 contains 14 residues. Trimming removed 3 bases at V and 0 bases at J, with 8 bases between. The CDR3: CASSIPTPNYGYTF. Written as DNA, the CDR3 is TGTGCCAGTAGTATCCCCACACCTAACTATGGCTACACCTTC.

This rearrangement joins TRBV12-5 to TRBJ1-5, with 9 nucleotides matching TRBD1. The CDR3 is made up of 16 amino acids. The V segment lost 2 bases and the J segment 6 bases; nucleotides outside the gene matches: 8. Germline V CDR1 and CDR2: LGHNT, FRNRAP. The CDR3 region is CASGLQQGAGGQPQHF. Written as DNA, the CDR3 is TGTGCTAGTGGTTTGCAACAGGGGGCCGGGGGTCAGCCCCAGCATTTT.

In nucleotides, the CDR3 is TGTGCCAGCACCAAACTACAGGGTGGGAGTTACGAGCAGTACTTC. Its protein is CASTKLQGGSYEQYF. V and J are TRBV5-4 and TRBJ2-7; possible D gene TRBD1, 6 bases. Germline V gene sequence: CDR1 SGHNT, CDR2 YYREEE (reference sequence). CDR3 length: 15 residues. Deletions cut 6 bases from V and 4 bases from J, with 20 bases between.

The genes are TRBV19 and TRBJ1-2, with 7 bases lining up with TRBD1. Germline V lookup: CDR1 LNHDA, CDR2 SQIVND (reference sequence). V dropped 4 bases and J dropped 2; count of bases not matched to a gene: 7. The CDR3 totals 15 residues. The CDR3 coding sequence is TGTGCCAGTAGTAACCAGGGGGACCCCAACTATGGCTACACCTTC. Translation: CASSNQGDPNYGYTF. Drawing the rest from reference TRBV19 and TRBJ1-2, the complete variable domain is DGGITQSPKYLFRKEGQNVTLSCEQNLNHDAMYWYRQDPGQGLRLIYYSQIVNDFQKGDIAEGYSVSREKKESFPLTVTSAQKNPTAFYLCASSNQGDPNYGYTFGSGTRLTVV.

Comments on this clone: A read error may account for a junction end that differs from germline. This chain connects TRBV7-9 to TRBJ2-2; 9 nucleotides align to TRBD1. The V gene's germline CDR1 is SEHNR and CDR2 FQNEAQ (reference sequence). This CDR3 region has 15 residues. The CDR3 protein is CASSPGTGNPGELFF. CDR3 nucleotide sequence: TGTGCCAGCAGCCCCGGGACAGGGAACCCCGGGGAGCTGTTTTTT.

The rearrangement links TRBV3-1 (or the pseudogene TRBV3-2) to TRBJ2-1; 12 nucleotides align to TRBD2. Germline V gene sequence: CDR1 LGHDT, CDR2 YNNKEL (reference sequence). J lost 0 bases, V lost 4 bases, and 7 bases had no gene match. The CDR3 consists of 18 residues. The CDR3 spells CASSRTSGGPSSYNEQFF. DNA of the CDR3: TGTGCCAGCAGCCGAACTAGCGGGGGGCCAAGCTCCTACAATGAGCAGTTCTTC.

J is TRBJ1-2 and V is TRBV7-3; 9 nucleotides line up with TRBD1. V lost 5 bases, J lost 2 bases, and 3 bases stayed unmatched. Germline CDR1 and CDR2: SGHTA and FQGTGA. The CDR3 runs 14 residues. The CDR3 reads CASSPGQGNYGYTF. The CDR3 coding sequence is TGTGCCAGCAGCCCGGGACAGGGCAACTATGGCTACACCTTC. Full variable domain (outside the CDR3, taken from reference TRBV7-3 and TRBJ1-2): GAGVSQTPSNKVTEKGKYVELRCDPISGHTALYWYRQSLGQGPEFLIYFQGTGAADDSGLPNDRFFAVRPEGSVSTLKIQRTERGDSAVYLCASSPGQGNYGYTFGSGTRLTVV.

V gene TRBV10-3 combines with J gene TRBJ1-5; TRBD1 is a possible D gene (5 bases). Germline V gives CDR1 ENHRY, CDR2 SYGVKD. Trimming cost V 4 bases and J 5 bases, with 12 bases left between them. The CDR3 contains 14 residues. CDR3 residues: CAISAAGRDQPQHF. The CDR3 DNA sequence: TGTGCCATCAGTGCGGCAGGGAGGGATCAGCCCCAGCATTTT.

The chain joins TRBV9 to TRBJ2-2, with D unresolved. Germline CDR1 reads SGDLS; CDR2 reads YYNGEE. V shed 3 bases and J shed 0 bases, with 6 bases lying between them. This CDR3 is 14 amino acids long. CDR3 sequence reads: CASSESSNTGELFF. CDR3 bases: TGTGCCAGCAGCGAATCGTCGAACACCGGGGAGCTGTTTTTT.

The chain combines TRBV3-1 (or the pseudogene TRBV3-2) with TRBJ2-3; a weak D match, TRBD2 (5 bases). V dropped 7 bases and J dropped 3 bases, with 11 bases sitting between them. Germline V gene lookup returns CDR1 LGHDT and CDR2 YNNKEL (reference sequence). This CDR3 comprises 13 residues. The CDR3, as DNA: TGTGCCAGCACCGGGGTCGGGACAGATACGCAGTATTTT. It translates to CASTGVGTDTQYF.

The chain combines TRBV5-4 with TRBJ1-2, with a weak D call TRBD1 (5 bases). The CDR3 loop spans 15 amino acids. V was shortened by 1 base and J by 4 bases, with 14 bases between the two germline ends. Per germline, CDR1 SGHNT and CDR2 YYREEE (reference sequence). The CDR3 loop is CASSLYGDSGYGYTF. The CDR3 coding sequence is TGTGCCAGCAGCTTGTACGGGGACTCGGGCTATGGCTACACCTTC.

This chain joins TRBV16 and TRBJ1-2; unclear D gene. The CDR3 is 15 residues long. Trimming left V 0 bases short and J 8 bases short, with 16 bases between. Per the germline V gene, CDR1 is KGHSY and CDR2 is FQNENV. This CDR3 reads CASSQSSLTRLGYTF. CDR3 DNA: TGTGCCAGCAGCCAATCCTCCCTGACACGCCTGGGCTACACCTTC. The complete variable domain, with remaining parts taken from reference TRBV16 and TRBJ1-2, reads GEEVAQTPKHLVRGEGQKAKLYCAPIKGHSYVFWYQQVLKNEFKFLISFQNENVFDETGMPKERFSAKCLPNSPCSLEIQATKLEDSAVYFCASSQSSLTRLGYTFGSGTRLTVV.

The CDR3 here is CASSYRPAEESYTF. The CDR3 region has the DNA TGTGCCAGCAGTTACAGGCCAGCCGAGGAGAGCTACACCTTC. The genes are TRBV6-5 and TRBJ1-2; D remains unclear. Germline CDR1 is MNHEY and CDR2 is SVGAGI. CDR3 length: 14 amino acids. V was cut by 2 bases and J by 9 bases, with 16 bases left in between.

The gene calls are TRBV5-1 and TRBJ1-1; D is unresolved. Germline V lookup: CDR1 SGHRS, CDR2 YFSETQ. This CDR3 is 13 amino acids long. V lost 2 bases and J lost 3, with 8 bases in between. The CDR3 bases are TGCGCCAGCAGCTTCGGGAGGGACACTGAAGCTTTCTTT. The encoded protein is CASSFGRDTEAFF.

CDR3 in amino acids: CASSEGNRDGYTF. CDR3 sequence (DNA): TGCGCCAGCAGTGAGGGTAACAGGGATGGCTACACCTTC. V gene TRBV10-2 combines with J gene TRBJ1-2; D is perhaps TRBD1 (6 bases). The CDR3 loop spans 13 amino acids. CDR1 is WSHSY and CDR2 is SAAADI in the germline V gene. Deletions cut 2 bases from V and 6 bases from J, with 10 bases between.

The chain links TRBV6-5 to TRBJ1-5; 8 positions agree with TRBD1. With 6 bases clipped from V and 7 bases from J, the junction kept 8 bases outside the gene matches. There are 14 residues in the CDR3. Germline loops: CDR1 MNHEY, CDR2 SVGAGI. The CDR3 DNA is TGTGCCAGCAGCGCGGACAGGGAGGAACAGCCCCAGCATTTT. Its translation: CASSADREEQPQHF.

CDR3 bases: TGTGCCAGCAGTTACGGGAGAACTGAAGCTTTCTTT. It yields the protein CASSYGRTEAFF. The V gene is TRBV6-5, the J gene TRBJ1-1; no definite D call. The germline V gene encodes CDR1 MNHEY and CDR2 SVGAGI. The V gene lost 2 bases and the J gene lost 5 bases, with 6 bases spanning the gap. The CDR3 extends over 12 amino acids.

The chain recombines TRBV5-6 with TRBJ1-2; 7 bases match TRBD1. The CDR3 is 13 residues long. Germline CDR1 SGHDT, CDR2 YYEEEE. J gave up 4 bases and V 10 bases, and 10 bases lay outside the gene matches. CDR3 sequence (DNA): TGTGCCGGCTCAGGGGGTATGAGCTATGGCTACACCTTC. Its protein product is CAGSGGMSYGYTF.

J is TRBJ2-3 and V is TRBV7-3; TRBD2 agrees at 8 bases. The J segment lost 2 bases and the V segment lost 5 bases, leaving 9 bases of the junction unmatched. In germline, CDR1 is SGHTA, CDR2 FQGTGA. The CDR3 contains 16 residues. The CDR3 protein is CASSPGLAGSTDTQYF. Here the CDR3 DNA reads TGTGCCAGCAGCCCTGGACTAGCCGGGTCCACAGATACGCAGTATTTT.

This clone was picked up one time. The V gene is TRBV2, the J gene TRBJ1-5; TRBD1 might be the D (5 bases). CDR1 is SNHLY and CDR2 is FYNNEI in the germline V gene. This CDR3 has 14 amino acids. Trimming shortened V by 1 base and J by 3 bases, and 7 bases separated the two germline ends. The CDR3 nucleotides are TGTGCCAGCAGTGAAGGCAGGGTCAATCAGCCCCAGCATTTT. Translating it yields CASSEGRVNQPQHF.

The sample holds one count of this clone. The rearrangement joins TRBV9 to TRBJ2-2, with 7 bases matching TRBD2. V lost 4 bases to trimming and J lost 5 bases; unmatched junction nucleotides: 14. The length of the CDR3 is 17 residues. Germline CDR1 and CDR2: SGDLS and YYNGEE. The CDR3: CASSPPEPGTTTGELFF. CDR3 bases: TGTGCCAGCAGCCCTCCCGAACCCGGGACTACAACCGGGGAGCTGTTTTTT.